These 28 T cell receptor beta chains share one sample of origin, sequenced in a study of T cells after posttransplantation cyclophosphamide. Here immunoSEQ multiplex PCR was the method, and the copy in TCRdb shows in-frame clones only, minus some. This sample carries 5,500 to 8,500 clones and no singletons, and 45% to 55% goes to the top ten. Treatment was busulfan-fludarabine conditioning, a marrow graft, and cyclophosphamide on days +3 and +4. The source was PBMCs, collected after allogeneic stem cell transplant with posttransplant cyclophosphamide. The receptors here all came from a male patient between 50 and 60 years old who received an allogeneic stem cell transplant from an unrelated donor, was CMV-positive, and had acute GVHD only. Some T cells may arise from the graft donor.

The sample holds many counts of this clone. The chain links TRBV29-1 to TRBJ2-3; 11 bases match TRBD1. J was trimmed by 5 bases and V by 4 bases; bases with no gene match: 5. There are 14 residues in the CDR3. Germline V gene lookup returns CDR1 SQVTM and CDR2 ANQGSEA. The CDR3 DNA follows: TGCAGCGTTGCTGGACAGGGGGCTGGAGATACGCAGTATTTT. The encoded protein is CSVAGQGAGDTQYF.

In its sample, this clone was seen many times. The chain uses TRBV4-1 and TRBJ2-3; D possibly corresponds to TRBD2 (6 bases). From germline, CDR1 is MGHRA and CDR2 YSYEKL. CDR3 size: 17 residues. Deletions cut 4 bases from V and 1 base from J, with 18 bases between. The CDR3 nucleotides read TGCGCCAGCAGCCGCTTACCCACCCCGGGGGGCACAGATACGCAGTATTTT. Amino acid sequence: CASSRLPTPGGTDTQYF.

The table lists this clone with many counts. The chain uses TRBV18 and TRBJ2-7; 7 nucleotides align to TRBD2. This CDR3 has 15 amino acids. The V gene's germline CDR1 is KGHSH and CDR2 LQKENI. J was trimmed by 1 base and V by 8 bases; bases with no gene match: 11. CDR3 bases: TGTGCCAGCACATTTTCCCGGGACTATTCCTACGAGCAGTACTTC. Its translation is CASTFSRDYSYEQYF.

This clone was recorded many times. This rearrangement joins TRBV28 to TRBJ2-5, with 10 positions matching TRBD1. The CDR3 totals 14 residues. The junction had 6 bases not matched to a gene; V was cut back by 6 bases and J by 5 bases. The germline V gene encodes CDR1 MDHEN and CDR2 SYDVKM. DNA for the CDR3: TGTGCCAGCAGCTGGGGACAGGGGCTGGAGACCCAGTACTTC. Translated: CASSWGQGLETQYF.

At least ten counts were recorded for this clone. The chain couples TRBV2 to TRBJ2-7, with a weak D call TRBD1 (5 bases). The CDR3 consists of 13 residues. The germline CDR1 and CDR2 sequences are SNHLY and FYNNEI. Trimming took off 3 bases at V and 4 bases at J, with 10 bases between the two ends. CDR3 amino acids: CASSDVGQYEQYF. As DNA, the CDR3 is TGTGCCAGCAGTGATGTGGGGCAATACGAGCAGTACTTC.

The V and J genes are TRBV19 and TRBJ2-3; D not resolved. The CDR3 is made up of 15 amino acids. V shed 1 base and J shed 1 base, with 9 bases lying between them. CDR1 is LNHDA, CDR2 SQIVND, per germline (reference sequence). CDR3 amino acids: CASSIGLSGTDTQYF. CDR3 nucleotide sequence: TGTGCCAGTAGTATAGGGTTAAGCGGCACAGATACGCAGTATTTT.

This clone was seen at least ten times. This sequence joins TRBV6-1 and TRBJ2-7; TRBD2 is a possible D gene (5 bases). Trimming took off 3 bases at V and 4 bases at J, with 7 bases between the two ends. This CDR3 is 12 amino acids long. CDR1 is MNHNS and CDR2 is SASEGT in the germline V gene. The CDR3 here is CASSDPGYEQYF. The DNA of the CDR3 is TGTGCCAGCAGTGATCCGGGGTACGAGCAGTACTTC.

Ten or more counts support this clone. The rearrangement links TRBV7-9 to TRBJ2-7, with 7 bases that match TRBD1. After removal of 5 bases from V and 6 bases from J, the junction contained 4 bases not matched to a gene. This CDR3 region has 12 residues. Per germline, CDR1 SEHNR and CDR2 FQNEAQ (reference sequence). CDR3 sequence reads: CASSQTGSEQYF. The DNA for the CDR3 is TGTGCCAGCAGCCAGACAGGGTCCGAGCAGTACTTC.

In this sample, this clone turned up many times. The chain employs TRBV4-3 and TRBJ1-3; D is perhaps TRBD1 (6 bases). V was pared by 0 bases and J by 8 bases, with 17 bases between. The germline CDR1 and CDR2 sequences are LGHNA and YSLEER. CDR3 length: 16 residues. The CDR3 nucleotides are TGCGCCAGCAGCCAAGATATGCCGGGTGGGGGCGACACCATATATTTT. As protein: CASSQDMPGGGDTIYF.

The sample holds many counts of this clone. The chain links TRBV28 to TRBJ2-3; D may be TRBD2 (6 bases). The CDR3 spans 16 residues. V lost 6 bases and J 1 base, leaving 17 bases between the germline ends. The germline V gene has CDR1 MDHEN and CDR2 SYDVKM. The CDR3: CASSWDWVDGTDTQYF. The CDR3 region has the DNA TGTGCCAGCAGCTGGGACTGGGTCGATGGCACAGATACGCAGTATTTT.

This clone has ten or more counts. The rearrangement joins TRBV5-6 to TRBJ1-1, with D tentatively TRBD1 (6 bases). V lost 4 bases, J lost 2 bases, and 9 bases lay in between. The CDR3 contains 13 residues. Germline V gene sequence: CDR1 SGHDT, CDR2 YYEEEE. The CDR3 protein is CASSDRFNTEAFF. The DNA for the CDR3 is TGTGCCAGCAGCGACAGGTTTAACACTGAAGCTTTCTTT.

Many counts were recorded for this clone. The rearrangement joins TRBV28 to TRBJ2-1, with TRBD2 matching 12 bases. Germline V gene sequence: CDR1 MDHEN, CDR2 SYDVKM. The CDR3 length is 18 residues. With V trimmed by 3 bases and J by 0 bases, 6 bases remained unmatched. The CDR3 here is CASSLASGRGGSYNEQFF. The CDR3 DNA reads TGTGCCAGCAGTTTGGCTAGCGGGAGGGGGGGCTCCTACAATGAGCAGTTCTTC.

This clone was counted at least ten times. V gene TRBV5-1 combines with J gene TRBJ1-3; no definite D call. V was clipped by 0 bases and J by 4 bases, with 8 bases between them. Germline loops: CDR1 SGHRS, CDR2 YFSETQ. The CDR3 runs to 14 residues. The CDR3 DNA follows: TGCGCCAGCAGCTTGGGCACCCAGGGAAACACCATATATTTT. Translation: CASSLGTQGNTIYF.

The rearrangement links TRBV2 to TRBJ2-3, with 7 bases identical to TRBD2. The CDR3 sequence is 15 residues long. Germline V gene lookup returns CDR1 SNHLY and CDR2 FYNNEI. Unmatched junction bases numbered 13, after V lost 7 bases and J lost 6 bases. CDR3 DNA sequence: TGTGCCAGCACAAAGACTAGCCGAGAGGAGGATACGCAGTATTTT. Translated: CASTKTSREEDTQYF.

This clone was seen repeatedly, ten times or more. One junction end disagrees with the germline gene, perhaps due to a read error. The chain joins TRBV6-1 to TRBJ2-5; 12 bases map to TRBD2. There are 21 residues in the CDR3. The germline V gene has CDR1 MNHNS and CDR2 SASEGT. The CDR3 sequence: CASSEAPTSGGFRGGQETQYF. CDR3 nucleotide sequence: TGTGCCAGCAGCGAAGCACCTACTAGCGGGGGGTTTAGGGGAGGTCAAGAGACCCAGTACTTC.

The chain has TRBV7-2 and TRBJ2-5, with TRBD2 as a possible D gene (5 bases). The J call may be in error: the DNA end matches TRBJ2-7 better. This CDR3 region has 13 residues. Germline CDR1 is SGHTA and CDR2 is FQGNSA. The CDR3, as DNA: TGTGCCAGCAGCTCCGCGGGTGCCTACGAGCAGTACTTC. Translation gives CASSSAGAYEQYF.

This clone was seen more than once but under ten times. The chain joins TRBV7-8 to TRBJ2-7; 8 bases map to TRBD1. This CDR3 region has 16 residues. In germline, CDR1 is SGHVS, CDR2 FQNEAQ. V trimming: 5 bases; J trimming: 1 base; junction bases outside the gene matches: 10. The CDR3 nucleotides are TGTGCCAGCAGCGTTTTACCGGGACAGGAGTCCTACGAGCAGTACTTC. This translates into CASSVLPGQESYEQYF.

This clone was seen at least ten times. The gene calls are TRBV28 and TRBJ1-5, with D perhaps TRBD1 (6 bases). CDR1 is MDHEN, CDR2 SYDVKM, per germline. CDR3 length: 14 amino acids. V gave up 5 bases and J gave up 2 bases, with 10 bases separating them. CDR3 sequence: CASSHRVGNQPQHF. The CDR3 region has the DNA TGTGCCAGCAGTCACAGGGTAGGCAATCAGCCCCAGCATTTT.

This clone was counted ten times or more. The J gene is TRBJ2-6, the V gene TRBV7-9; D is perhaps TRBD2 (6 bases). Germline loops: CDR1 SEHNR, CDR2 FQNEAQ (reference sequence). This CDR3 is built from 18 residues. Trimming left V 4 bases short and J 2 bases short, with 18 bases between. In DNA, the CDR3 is TGTGCCAGCAGCTCCTCCGGAGGGTTGGGGGCTGGGGCCAACGTCCTGACTTTC. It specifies CASSSSGGLGAGANVLTF.

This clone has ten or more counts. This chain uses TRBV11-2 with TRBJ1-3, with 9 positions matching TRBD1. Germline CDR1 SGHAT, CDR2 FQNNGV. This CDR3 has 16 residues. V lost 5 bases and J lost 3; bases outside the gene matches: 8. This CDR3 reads CASSTGGQGSGNTIYF. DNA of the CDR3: TGTGCCAGCAGCACGGGGGGACAGGGAAGTGGAAACACCATATATTTT.

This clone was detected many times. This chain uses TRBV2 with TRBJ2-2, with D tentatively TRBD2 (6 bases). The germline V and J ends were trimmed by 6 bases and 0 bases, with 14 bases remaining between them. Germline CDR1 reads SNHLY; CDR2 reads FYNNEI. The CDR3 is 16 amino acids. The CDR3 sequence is CASSFGTSANTGELFF. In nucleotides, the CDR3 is TGTGCCAGCAGCTTTGGGACTTCTGCGAACACCGGGGAGCTGTTTTTT.

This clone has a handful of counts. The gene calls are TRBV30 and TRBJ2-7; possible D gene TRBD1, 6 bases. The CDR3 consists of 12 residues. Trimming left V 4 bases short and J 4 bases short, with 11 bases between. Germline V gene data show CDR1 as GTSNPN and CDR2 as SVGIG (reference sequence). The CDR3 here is CAWKQGAYEQYF. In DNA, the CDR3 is TGTGCCTGGAAACAGGGTGCTTACGAGCAGTACTTC.

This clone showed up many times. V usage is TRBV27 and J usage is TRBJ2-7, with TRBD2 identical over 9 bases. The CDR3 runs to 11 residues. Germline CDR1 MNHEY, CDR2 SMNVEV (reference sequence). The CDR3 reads CASGSVYEQYF. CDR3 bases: TGTGCTAGCGGGAGTGTCTACGAGCAGTACTTC.

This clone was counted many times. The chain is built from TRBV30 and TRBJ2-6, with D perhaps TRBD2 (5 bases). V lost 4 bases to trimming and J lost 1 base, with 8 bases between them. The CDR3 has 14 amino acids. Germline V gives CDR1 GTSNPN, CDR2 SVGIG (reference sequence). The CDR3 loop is CAWTAGSGANVLTF. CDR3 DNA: TGTGCCTGGACCGCGGGTTCTGGGGCCAACGTCCTGACTTTC.

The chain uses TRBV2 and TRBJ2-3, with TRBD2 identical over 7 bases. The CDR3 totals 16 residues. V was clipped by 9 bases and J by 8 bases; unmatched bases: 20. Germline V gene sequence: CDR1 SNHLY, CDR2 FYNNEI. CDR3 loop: CASTSWTGRAPVTQYF. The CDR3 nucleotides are TGTGCCAGTACGAGCTGGACTGGGAGGGCCCCAGTTACGCAGTATTTT.

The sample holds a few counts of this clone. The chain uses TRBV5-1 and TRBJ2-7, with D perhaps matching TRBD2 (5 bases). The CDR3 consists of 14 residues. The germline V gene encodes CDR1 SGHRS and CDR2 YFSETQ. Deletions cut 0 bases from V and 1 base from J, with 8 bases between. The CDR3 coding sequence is TGCGCCAGCAGCTTGGTTGGAGGTTCCTACGAGCAGTACTTC. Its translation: CASSLVGGSYEQYF. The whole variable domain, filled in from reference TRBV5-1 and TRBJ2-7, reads KAGVTQTPRYLIKTRGQQVTLSCSPISGHRSVSWYQQTPGQGLQFLFEYFSETQRNKGNFPGRFSGRQFSNSRSEMNVSTLELGDSALYLCASSLVGGSYEQYFGPGTRLTVT.

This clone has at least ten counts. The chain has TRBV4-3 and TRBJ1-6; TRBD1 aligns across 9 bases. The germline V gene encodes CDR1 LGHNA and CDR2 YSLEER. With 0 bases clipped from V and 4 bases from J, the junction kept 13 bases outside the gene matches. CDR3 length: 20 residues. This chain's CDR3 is CASSQEALRGQGQYNSPLHF. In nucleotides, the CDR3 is TGCGCCAGCAGCCAAGAAGCCCTCCGGGGACAGGGCCAATATAATTCACCCCTCCACTTT.

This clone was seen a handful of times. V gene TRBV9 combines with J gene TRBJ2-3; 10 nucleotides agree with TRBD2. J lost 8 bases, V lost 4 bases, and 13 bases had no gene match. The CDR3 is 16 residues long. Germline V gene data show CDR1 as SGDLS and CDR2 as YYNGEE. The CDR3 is CASSPPISSGSFTQYF. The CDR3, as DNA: TGTGCCAGCAGCCCACCGATTTCTAGCGGGAGTTTTACGCAGTATTTT. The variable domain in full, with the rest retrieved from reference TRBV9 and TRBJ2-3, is DSGVTQTPKHLITATGQRVTLRCSPRSGDLSVYWYQQSLDQGLQFLIQYYNGEERAKGNILERFSAQQFPDLHSELNLSSLELGDSALYFCASSPPISSGSFTQYFGPGTRLTVL.